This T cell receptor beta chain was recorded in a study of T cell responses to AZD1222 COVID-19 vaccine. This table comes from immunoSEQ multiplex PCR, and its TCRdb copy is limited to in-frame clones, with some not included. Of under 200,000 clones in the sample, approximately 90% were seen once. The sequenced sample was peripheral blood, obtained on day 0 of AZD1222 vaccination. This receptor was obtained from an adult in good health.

In nucleotides, the CDR3 is TGTGCCAGCAGCTTCCAGGAGAACACTGAAGCTTTCTTT. Translating it yields CASSFQENTEAFF. This rearrangement joins TRBV7-9 to TRBJ1-1; D remains unclear. Trimming removed 3 bases at V and 1 base at J, with 6 bases between. The CDR3 length is 13 residues. Per the germline V gene, CDR1 is SEHNR and CDR2 is FQNEAQ (reference sequence). Based on the CDR3 plus reference TRBV7-9 and TRBJ1-1, the full variable domain is DTGVSQNPRHKITKRGQNVTFRCDPISEHNRLYWYRQTLGQGPEFLTYFQNEAQLEKSRLLSDRFSAERPKGSFSTLEIQRTEQGDSAMYLCASSFQENTEAFFGQGTRLTVV.